This TCR beta chain emerged from a study of identical twins. Germline values: CDR1 ENHRY, CDR2 SYGVKD. The CDR3 runs 14 residues. V was clipped by 2 bases and J by 3 bases, with 10 bases between them. Template switching, a step in the protocol, added a universal primer site, and cDNA carried unique molecular identifiers. MiXCR was run by TCRdb on the 5' RACE reads, yielding one entry per CDR3 protein. This table has 450,000 or so distinct CDR3 sequences, 24% appearing once. This sample was shared with a second study, whose subject was T cells expressing NK-cell markers. This second report adds: Restricting sorting to alpha-beta TCR T cells was achieved in several experiments by an anti-gamma-delta TCR antibody. A handful of donors likewise had their CD3+CD56-NKG2C+ fraction led by these clonotypes.

The sequencing input was CD4+ T cells sorted from blood. The chain employs TRBV10-3 and TRBJ1-2; a weak D match, TRBD1 (5 bases). The receptor was derived from a woman between 18 and 29 years old in good health. The CDR3 loop is CAISERGGDYGYTF. CDR3 DNA sequence: TGTGCCATCAGTGAGCGTGGAGGGGACTATGGCTACACCTTC.